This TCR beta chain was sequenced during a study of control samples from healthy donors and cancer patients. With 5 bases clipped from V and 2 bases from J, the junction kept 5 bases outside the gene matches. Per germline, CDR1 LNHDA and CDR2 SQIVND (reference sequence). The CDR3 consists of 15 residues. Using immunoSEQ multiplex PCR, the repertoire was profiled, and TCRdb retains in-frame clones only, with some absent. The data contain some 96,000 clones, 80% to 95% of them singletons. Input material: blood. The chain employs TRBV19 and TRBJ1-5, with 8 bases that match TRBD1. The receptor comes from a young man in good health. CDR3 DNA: TGTGCCAGTAGTTCAACGGGACAGGGCAATCAGCCCCAGCATTTT. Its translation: CASSSTGQGNQPQHF.